What follows are 20 T cell receptor beta chains derived from one specimen sequenced in a study of blood T cells in healthy people across ages. A second PCR of 7 to 11 cycles used a sample-barcoded 5' primer and a J-beta primer mix. TCRdb re-analysed the 5' RACE reads in MiXCR, keeping a single row per CDR3 protein. The data contain more than 800,000 distinct CDR3 sequences, under 55% of them singletons. Material: blood. The receptor set was obtained from a woman aged 55-69 years in good health.

This clonotype showed up just a few times. This chain uses TRBV27 with TRBJ2-1; TRBD2 matches at 10 bases. The CDR3 consists of 17 residues. V trimming: 4 bases; J trimming: 7 bases; junction bases outside the gene matches: 13. From germline, CDR1 is MNHEY and CDR2 SMNVEV (reference sequence). As DNA, the CDR3 is TGTGCCAGCAGTTCCCCAGGGGGAGCGGGAGGGGGTAATGAGCAGTTCTTC. Its translation: CASSSPGGAGGGNEQFF.

The gene calls are TRBV10-3 and TRBJ2-1; the D gene could be TRBD1 or TRBD2 (5 bases each). The CDR3 covers 13 residues. Looked up from germline, CDR1 is ENHRY and CDR2 is SYGVKD. The V gene lost 0 bases and the J gene lost 15 bases, with 15 bases spanning the gap. The CDR3 loop is CAISESTQGGGFF. In DNA, the CDR3 is TGTGCCATCAGTGAGTCGACCCAGGGTGGGGGGTTCTTC.

With regard to this clonotype: This may come from a read error, since a much larger clone is one base off. The genes are TRBV12-3 or TRBV12-4 and TRBJ2-5; no clear D gene. The assigned J gene may be wrong: the sequence end matches TRBJ2-1 better. The CDR3 extends over 13 amino acids. CDR3 bases: TGTGCCAGCAGTATTCCCCACCAAGAGACCCAGTTCTTC. This sequence encodes CASSIPHQETQFF.

This sequence joins TRBV12-3 or TRBV12-4 and TRBJ2-1; D perhaps matches TRBD2 (5 bases). This CDR3 has 15 residues. The V end was cut by 5 bases, the J end by 0 bases, with 11 bases between. In DNA form, the CDR3 reads TGTGCCAGCAGTCGGACCGGACTCTCCTACAATGAGCAGTTCTTC. Amino acids: CASSRTGLSYNEQFF.

The CDR3 region has the DNA TGTGCCAGCAGTTTATTCGCCGGGGCAGATACGCAGTATTTT. Translated: CASSLFAGADTQYF. This chain uses TRBV27 with TRBJ2-3, with TRBD2 as a possible D gene (5 bases). This CDR3 contains 14 residues. The V and J ends lost 1 base and 4 bases respectively, with 9 bases between them. Germline assignment: CDR1 MNHEY and CDR2 SMNVEV (reference sequence).

The chain recombines TRBV20-1 with TRBJ2-3; D unresolved. Germline-derived CDR1 and CDR2 are DFQATT and SNEGSKA (reference sequence). Trimming cost V 4 bases and J 6 bases, with 20 bases left between them. CDR3 length equals 15 residues. DNA for the CDR3: TGCAGTGCTACAAGACGAGCTTCAAACTTGGATACGCAGTATTTT. It is translated as CSATRRASNLDTQYF.

The chain carries TRBV24-1 and TRBJ2-3, with unresolved D. The V end lost 5 bases, the J end lost 6 bases, and 14 bases lay between the germline ends. The CDR3 runs to 14 residues. The germline gives CDR1 KGHDR, CDR2 SFDVKD. As DNA, the CDR3 is TGTGCCACCAGTGCCTCTACGAAGACGGATACGCAGTATTTT. Its translation: CATSASTKTDTQYF.

V and J are TRBV27 and TRBJ1-4, with D uncertain. V lost 4 bases and J lost 5, with 8 bases in between. CDR3 length: 13 amino acids. From germline, CDR1 is MNHEY and CDR2 SMNVEV (reference sequence). The DNA for the CDR3 is TGTGCCAGCAGTTCGTGGACGAATGAAAAACTGTTTTTT. Amino acids: CASSSWTNEKLFF.

This chain links TRBV6-2 or TRBV6-3 with TRBJ2-3, with D possibly TRBD2 on 5 matching bases. The V end lost 0 bases, the J end lost 7 bases, and 8 bases lay between the germline ends. The V gene's germline CDR1 is MNHEY and CDR2 SVGEGT. The CDR3 is 13 residues long. The chain's CDR3 is CASSYSGGYTQYF. The CDR3 coding sequence is TGTGCCAGCAGTTACTCAGGCGGGTATACGCAGTATTTT.

The chain couples TRBV29-1 to TRBJ2-1; 11 bases are shared with TRBD2. V gave up 4 bases and J gave up 0 bases; unmatched junction bases: 5. Germline V gene lookup returns CDR1 SQVTM and CDR2 ANQGSEA. This CDR3 has 16 amino acids. CDR3 in amino acids: CSVGGTSGTSYNEQFF. In nucleotides, the CDR3 is TGCAGCGTTGGAGGGACTAGCGGCACCTCCTACAATGAGCAGTTCTTC.

The chain joins TRBV7-2 to TRBJ2-2; D is unclear. The germline CDR1 and CDR2 sequences are SGHTA and FQGNSA. Trimming cost V 3 bases and J 3 bases, with 17 bases left between them. The CDR3 extends over 17 amino acids. The CDR3 sequence: CASSFDRWPRYTGELFF. For the CDR3, the DNA is TGTGCCAGCAGCTTTGATCGGTGGCCTCGTTACACCGGGGAGCTGTTTTTT.

The chain links TRBV2 to TRBJ2-7, with 7 bases fitting TRBD1. This CDR3 is built from 14 residues. Germline trimming cut 5 bases from V and 7 bases from J; bases unmatched to any gene: 11. Per germline, CDR1 SNHLY and CDR2 FYNNEI. The CDR3 coding sequence is TGTGCCAGCAGTAGGGGTGCGACAGGGAGAGAGCAGTACTTC. Amino acids: CASSRGATGREQYF.

This clonotype was seen many times. The chain is built from TRBV6-2 or TRBV6-3 and TRBJ2-1, with D possibly being TRBD2 (7 bases). The CDR3 has 16 residues. CDR1 MNHEY and CDR2 SVGEGT come from the germline V gene. V lost 6 bases and J 7 bases, leaving 22 bases between the germline ends. Here the CDR3 DNA reads TGTGCCAGCAGGCCTGGGGGGGGGCGCGGTCGGAATGAGCAGTTCTTC. Translated: CASRPGGGRGRNEQFF.

This clonotype has more than one count but fewer than ten. This chain's CDR3 is CSVEKGPETQYF. The DNA for the CDR3 is TGCAGCGTTGAAAAGGGGCCGGAGACCCAGTACTTC. V gene TRBV29-1 combines with J gene TRBJ2-5; D might be TRBD1 (5 bases). The germline V gene has CDR1 SQVTM and CDR2 ANQGSEA. V dropped 2 bases and J dropped 5 bases, with 9 bases sitting between them. There are 12 residues in the CDR3. Based on the CDR3 plus reference TRBV29-1 and TRBJ2-5, the full variable domain is SAVISQKPSRDICQRGTSLTIQCQVDSQVTMMFWYRQQPGQSLTLIATANQGSEATYESGFVIDKFPISRPNLTFSTLTVSNMSPEDSSIYLCSVEKGPETQYFGPGTRLLVL.

The chain links TRBV5-6 to TRBJ2-7, with 7 bases lining up with TRBD2. Looked up from germline, CDR1 is SGHDT and CDR2 is YYEEEE. Losses at the gene ends were 0 bases for V and 7 bases for J; bases not matched to a gene: 13. The CDR3 has 16 residues. The chain's CDR3 is CASSLAGVAGPNEQYF. The CDR3 DNA reads as TGTGCCAGCAGCTTGGCCGGGGTAGCGGGCCCTAATGAGCAGTACTTC.

This sequence joins TRBV3-1 and TRBJ1-4; 7 bases match TRBD1. The CDR3 covers 14 residues. The V gene end was trimmed by 4 bases and the J gene end by 5 bases; junction bases not matched to a gene: 4. Germline lookup yields CDR1 LGHDT and CDR2 YNNKEL (reference sequence). The CDR3 region has the DNA TGTGCCAGCAGCCCGGGACAGAAGAATGAAAAACTGTTTTTT. It specifies CASSPGQKNEKLFF. Full variable domain (missing parts from reference TRBV3-1 and TRBJ1-4): DTAVSQTPKYLVTQMGNDKSIKCEQNLGHDTMYWYKQDSKKFLKIMFSYNNKELIINETVPNRFSPKSPDKAHLNLHINSLELGDSAVYFCASSPGQKNEKLFFGSGTQLSVL.

This chain connects TRBV7-2 to TRBJ2-3; TRBD1 matches 7 bases. V lost 8 bases, J lost 5 bases, and 10 bases stayed unmatched. CDR3 length equals 14 residues. Germline V gene data show CDR1 as SGHTA and CDR2 as FQGNSA. CDR3 sequence: CASRPLGGRDTQYF. As DNA, the CDR3 is TGTGCCAGCCGCCCCCTAGGGGGCCGAGATACGCAGTATTTT.

This clonotype has a handful of counts. The genes are TRBV20-1 and TRBJ2-7; D gene uncertain. With 0 bases removed from V and 9 bases from J, the gap between germline ends came to 9 bases. Germline CDR1 is DFQATT and CDR2 is SNEGSKA (reference sequence). The CDR3 extends over 11 amino acids. CDR3 sequence reads: CSARDTPWQYF. In DNA form, the CDR3 reads TGCAGTGCTAGAGATACCCCGTGGCAGTACTTC.

The V call is TRBV12-3 or TRBV12-4, the J call TRBJ2-1; D possibly corresponds to TRBD2 (6 bases). The CDR3 is made up of 16 amino acids. V was trimmed by 4 bases and J by 4 bases, leaving 17 bases between them. The CDR3 DNA sequence: TGTGCCAGCAGTTCAATTGGGGGAGGCCTTTACAATGAGCAGTTCTTC. This encodes CASSSIGGGLYNEQFF.

With respect to this clonotype: This could be a read error, since a much larger clone is one nucleotide away. The chain has TRBV29-1 and TRBJ2-7; D call uncertain. Between the trimmed V and J ends, which lost 4 bases and 7 bases, there was a span of 14 bases. The CDR3 extends over 12 amino acids. Germline loops: CDR1 SQVTM, CDR2 ANQGSEA. CDR3 protein: CSVVGAAREQYF. The CDR3 nucleotides read TGCAGCGTTGTGGGTGCGGCGCGTGAGCAGTACTTC.